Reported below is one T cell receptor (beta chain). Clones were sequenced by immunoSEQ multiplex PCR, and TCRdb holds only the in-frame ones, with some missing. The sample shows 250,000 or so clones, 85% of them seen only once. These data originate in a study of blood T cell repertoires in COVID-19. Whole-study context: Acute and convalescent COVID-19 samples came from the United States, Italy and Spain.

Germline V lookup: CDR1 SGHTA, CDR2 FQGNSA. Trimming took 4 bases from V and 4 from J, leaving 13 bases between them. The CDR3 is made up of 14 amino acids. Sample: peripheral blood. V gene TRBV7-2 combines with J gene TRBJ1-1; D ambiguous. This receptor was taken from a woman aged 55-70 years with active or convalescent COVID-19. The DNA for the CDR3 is TGTGCCAGCAGCTCCTGGGCCGAGCCCACTGAAGCTTTCTTT. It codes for CASSSWAEPTEAFF.